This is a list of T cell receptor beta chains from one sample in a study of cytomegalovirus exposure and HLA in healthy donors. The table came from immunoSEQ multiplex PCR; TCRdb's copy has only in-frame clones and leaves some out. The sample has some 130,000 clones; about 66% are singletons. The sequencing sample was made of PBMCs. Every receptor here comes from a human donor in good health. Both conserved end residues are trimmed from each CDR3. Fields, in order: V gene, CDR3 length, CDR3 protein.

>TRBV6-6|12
ASSLTSGRYEQY
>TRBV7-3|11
ASSPTGAETQY
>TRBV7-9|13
ASSHPGDYSYEQY
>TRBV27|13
ASSLTTGTLYGYT
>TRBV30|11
AWSKGGAQPQH
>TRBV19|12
ASSMPPPADTQY
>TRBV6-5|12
ASSGAGVADEQF
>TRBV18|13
ASSRATGGNTEAF
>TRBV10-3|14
AISVGGPTNTGELF
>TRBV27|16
ASSLGTSGPWNTGELF
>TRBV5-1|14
ATSKGGTGNTGELF
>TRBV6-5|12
ASRRTGGRSPLH
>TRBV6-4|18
ASSSTGVGTGGLETGELF
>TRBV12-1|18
ASSFSAAGRGSYGNQPQH
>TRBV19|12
ASSIDPWNTEAF
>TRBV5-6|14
ASSHLIGQGSEEQY
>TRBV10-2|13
ASSDRTSGRYEQF
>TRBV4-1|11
ASSLLMTDTQY
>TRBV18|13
ASSPPMGLPYEQY
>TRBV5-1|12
ASSLAGQSYEQY
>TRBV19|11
ASSLRTPNEQF
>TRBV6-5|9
ASAWEATQY
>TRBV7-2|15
ASSLARATTINYGYT
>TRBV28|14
ASRPWASGSGGELF
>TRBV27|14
ASSLSGTGASYEQY
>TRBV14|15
ASSHQKGGGALVEQY
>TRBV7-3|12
ASSLVAGGETQY
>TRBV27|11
ASSNDRVDGYT
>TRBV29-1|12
SVGAGGTGETQY
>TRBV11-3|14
ASSKNLAVYTDTQY
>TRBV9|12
ASSRTIQGNEQF